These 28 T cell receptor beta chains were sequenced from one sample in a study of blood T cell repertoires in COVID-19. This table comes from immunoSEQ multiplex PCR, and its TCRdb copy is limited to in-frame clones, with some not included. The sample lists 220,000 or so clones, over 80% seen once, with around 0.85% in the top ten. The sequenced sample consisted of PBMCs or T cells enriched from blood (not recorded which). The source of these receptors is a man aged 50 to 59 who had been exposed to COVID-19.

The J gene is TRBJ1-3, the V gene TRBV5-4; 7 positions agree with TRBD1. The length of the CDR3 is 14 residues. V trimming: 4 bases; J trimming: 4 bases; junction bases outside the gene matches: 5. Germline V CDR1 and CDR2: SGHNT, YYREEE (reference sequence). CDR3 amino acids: CASSPGTAGNTIYF. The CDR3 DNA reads TGTGCCAGCAGCCCCGGGACAGCCGGAAACACCATATATTTT.

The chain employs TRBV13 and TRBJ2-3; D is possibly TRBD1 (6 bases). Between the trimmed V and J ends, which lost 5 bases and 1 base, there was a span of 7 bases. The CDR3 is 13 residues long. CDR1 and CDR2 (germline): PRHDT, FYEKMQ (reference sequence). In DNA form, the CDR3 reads TGTGCCAGCAGCGGACAGCGCACAGATACGCAGTATTTT. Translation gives CASSGQRTDTQYF.

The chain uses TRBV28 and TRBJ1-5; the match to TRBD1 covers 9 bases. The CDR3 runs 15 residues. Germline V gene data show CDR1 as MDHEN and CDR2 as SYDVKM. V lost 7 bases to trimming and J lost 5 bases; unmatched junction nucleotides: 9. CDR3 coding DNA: TGTGCCAGCACATCGGGACAGGGATATTATCAGCCCCAGCATTTT. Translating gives CASTSGQGYYQPQHF. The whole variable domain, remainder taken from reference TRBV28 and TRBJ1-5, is DVKVTQSSRYLVKRTGEKVFLECVQDMDHENMFWYRQDPGLGLRLIYFSYDVKMKEKGDIPEGYSVSREKKERFSLILESASTNQTSMYLCASTSGQGYYQPQHFGDGTRLSIL.

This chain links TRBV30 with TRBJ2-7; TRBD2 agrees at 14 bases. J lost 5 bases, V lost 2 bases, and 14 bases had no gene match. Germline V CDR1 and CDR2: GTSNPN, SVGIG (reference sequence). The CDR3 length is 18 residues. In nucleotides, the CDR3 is TGTGCCTGGAGTCCACATTTACGGGGACTAGCGGGAGTGAACGAGCAGTACGTC. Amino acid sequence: CAWSPHLRGLAGVNEQYV.

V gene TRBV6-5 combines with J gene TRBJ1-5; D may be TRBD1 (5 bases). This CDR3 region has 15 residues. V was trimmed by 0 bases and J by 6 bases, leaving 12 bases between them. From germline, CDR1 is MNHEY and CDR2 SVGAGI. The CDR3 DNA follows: TGTGCCAGCAGTTACTCAGGGGTAGCGGTTCAGCCCCAGCATTTT. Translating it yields CASSYSGVAVQPQHF.

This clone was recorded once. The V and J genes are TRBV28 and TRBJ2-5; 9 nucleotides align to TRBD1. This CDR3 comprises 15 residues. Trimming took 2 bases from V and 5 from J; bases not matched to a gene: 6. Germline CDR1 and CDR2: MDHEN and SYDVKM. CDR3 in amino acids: CASSLGDRVGETQYF. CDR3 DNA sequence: TGTGCCAGCAGTTTAGGGGACAGGGTGGGGGAGACCCAGTACTTC.

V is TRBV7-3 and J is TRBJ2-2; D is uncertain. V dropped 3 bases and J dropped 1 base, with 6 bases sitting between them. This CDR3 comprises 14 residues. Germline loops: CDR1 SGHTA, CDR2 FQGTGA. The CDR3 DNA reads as TGTGCCAGCAGCTTCTATCTGAACACCGGGGAGCTGTTTTTT. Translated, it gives CASSFYLNTGELFF.

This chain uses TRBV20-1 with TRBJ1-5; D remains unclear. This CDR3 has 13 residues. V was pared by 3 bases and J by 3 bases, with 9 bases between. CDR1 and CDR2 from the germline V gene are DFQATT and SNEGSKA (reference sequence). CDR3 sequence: CSASQLINQPQHF. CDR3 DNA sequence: TGCAGTGCTAGTCAACTGATCAATCAGCCCCAGCATTTT.

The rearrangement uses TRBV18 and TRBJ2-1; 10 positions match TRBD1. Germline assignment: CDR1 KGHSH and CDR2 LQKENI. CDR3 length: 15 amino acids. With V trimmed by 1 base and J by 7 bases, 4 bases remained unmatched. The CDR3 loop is CASSPLGTGVNEQFF. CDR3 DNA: TGTGCCAGCTCACCACTCGGGACAGGGGTAAATGAGCAGTTCTTC. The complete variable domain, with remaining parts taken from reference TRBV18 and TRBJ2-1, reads NAGVMQNPRHLVRRRGQEARLRCSPMKGHSHVYWYRQLPEEGLKFMVYLQKENIIDESGMPKERFSAEFPKEGPSILRIQQVVRGDSAAYFCASSPLGTGVNEQFFGPGTRLTVL.

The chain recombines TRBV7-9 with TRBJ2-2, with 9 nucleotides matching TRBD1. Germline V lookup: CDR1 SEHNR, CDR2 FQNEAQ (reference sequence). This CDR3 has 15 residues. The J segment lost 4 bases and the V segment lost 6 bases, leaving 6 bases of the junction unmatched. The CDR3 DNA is TGTGCCAGCAGACCCTCGACAGGGGGCACCGGGGAGCTGTTTTTT. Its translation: CASRPSTGGTGELFF.

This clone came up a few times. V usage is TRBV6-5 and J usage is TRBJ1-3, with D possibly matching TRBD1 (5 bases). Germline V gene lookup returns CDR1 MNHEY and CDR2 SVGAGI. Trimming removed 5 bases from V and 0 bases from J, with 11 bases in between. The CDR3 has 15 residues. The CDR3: CASSRDRNSGNTIYF. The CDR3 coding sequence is TGTGCCAGCAGTAGAGACAGAAACTCTGGAAACACCATATATTTT.

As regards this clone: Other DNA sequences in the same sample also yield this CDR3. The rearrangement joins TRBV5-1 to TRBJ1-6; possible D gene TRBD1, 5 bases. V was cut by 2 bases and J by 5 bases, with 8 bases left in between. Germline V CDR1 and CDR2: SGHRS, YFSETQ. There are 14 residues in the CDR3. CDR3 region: CASSLDRNNSPLHF. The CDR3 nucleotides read TGCGCCAGCAGCTTAGACAGAAATAATTCACCCCTCCACTTT.

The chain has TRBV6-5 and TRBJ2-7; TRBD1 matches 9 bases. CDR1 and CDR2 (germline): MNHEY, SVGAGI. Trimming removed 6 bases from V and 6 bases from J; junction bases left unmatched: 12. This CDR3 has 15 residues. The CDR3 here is CASRKGQGVISEQYV. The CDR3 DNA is TGTGCCAGCAGGAAGGGACAGGGTGTTATCTCCGAGCAGTACGTC.

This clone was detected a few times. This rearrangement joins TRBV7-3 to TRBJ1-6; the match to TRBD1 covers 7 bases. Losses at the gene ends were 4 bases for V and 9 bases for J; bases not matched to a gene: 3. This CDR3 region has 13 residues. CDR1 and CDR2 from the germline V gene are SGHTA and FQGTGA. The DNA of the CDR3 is TGTGCCAGCAGCTCGACAGGGAGTTCACCCCTCCACTTT. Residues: CASSSTGSSPLHF. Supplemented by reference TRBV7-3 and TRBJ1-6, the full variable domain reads GAGVSQTPSNKVTEKGKYVELRCDPISGHTALYWYRQSLGQGPEFLIYFQGTGAADDSGLPNDRFFAVRPEGSVSTLKIQRTERGDSAVYLCASSSTGSSPLHFGNGTRLTVT.

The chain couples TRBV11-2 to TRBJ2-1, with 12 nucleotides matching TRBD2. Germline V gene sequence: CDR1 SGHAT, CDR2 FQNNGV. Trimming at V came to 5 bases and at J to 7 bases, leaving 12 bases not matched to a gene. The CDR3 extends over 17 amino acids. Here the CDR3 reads CASSALAGGGYVNEQFF. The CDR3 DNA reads TGTGCCAGCAGCGCTCTAGCGGGGGGGGGTTACGTGAATGAGCAGTTCTTC.

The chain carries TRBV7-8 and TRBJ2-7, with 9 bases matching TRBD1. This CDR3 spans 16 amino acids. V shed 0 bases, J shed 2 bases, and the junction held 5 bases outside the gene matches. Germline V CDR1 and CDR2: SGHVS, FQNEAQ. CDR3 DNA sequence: TGTGCCAGCAGCTTAGCGACAGGGGGGGAAACCTACGAGCAGTACTTC. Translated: CASSLATGGETYEQYF.

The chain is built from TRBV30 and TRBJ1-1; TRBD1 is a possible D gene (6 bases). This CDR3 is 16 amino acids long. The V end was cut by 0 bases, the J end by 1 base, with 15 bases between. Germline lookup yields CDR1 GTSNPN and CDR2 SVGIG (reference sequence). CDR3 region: CAWSVLRGMGNTEAFF. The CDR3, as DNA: TGTGCCTGGAGTGTACTGAGGGGGATGGGGAACACTGAAGCTTTCTTT.

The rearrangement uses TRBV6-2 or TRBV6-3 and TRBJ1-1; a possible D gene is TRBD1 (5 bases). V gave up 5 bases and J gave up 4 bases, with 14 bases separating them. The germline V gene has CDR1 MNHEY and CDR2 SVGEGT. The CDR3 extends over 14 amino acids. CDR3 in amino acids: CASSMTVGSTEAFF. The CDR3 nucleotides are TGTGCCAGCAGTATGACAGTCGGGAGCACTGAAGCTTTCTTT.

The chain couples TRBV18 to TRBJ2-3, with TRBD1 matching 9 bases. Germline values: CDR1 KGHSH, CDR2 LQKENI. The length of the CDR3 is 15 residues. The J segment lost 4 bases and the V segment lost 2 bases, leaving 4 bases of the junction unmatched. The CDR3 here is CASSPGTGSADTQYF. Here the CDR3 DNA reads TGTGCCAGCTCACCAGGGACAGGGTCGGCAGATACGCAGTATTTT.

Here the CDR3 reads CASSPPGGHTEAFF. The CDR3 nucleotides read TGTGCCAGCAGCCCCCCAGGTGGGCACACTGAAGCTTTCTTT. This rearrangement joins TRBV9 to TRBJ1-1; D not resolved. The CDR3 covers 14 residues. Germline lookup yields CDR1 SGDLS and CDR2 YYNGEE. The ends were cut back, 4 bases at V and 3 bases at J, with 13 bases in the middle.

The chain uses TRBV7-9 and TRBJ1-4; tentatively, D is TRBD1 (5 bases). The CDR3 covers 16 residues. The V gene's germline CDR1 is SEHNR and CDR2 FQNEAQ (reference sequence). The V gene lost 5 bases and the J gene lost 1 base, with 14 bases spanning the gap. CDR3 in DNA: TGTGCCAGCAGCGTATGGGGGGGTCTAACTAATGAAAAACTGTTTTTT. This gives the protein CASSVWGGLTNEKLFF.

In DNA, the CDR3 is TGTGCCAGCAGTGATCTCTCTCGGTACTATGGCTACACCTTC. Protein: CASSDLSRYYGYTF. V gene TRBV6-1 combines with J gene TRBJ1-2, with D hard to call. Germline lookup yields CDR1 MNHNS and CDR2 SASEGT. The CDR3 is 14 residues long. Trimming removed 3 bases from V and 3 bases from J, with 11 bases in between.

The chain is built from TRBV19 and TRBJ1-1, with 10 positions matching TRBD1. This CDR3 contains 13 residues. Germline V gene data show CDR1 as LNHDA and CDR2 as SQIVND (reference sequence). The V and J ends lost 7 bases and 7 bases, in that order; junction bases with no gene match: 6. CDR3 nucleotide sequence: TGTGCCAGTACCGCGGGACAGGGGATTGAAGCTTTCTTT. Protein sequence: CASTAGQGIEAFF.

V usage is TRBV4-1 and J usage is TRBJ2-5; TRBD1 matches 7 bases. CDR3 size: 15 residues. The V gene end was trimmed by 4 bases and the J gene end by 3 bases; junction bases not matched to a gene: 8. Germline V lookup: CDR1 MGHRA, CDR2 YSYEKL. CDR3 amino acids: CASSPLGQTKETQYF. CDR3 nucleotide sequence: TGCGCCAGCAGCCCACTGGGACAGACAAAAGAGACCCAGTACTTC.

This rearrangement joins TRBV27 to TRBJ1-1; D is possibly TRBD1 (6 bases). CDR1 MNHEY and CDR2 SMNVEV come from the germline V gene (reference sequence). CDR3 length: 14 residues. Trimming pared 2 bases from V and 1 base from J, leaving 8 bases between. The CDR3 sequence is CASSLLGQNTEAFF. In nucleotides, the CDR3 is TGTGCCAGCAGTTTACTGGGACAGAACACTGAAGCTTTCTTT.

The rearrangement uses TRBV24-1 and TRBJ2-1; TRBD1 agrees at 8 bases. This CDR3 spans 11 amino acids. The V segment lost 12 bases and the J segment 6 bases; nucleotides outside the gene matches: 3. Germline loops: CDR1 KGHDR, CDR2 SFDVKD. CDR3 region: CAYGQGNEQFF. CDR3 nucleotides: TGTGCCTACGGACAGGGCAATGAGCAGTTCTTC.

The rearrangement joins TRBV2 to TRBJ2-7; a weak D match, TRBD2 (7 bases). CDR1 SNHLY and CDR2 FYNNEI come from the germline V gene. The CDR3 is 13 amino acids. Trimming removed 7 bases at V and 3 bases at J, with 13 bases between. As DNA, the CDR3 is TGTGCCAGCACGGGGGGCCGGAACTACGAGCAGTACTTC. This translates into CASTGGRNYEQYF.

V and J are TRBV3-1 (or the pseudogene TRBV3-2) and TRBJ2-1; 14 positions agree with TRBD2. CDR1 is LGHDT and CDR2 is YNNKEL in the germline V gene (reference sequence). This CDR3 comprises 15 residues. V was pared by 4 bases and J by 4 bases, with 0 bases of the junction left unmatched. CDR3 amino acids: CASSRLAGGYNEQFF. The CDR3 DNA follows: TGTGCCAGCAGCCGACTAGCGGGGGGGTACAATGAGCAGTTCTTC.